This T cell receptor (beta chain) was sequenced for a study of T cells in Graves' hyperthyroidism and ophthalmopathy. Study-wide background: Peripheral blood was drawn at first diagnosis, prior to all treatment.

Source material for PBMCs was roughly 10 ml fresh peripheral blood. Study-level results: Also found in blood were most expanded thyroid clonotypes above 0.001.

On this clonotype itself: What it binds is unknown.

RNA transcripts were the template for amplifying TCR beta CDR3 regions. First-round RT-PCR with HTBI primers amplified the TCR CDR3 region. Using its own MiXCR run on the multiplex PCR reads, TCRdb lists one record per CDR3 protein. Of about 400,000 distinct CDR3 sequences in the sample, approximately 15% were seen once. The sequenced sample consisted of blood. The receptor was derived from a young woman with Graves' hyperthyroidism.

The CDR3 nucleotides are TGTGCCAGCAGCCCCGGGGGGGGAGGGCCGGTAAGAGATACGCAGTATTTT. The encoded protein is CASSPGGGGPVRDTQYF. The chain is built from TRBV7-2 and TRBJ2-3, with TRBD2 identical over 8 bases. Germline CDR1 and CDR2: SGHTA and FQGNSA. The CDR3 is made up of 17 amino acids. V was clipped by 5 bases and J by 5 bases; unmatched bases: 15.